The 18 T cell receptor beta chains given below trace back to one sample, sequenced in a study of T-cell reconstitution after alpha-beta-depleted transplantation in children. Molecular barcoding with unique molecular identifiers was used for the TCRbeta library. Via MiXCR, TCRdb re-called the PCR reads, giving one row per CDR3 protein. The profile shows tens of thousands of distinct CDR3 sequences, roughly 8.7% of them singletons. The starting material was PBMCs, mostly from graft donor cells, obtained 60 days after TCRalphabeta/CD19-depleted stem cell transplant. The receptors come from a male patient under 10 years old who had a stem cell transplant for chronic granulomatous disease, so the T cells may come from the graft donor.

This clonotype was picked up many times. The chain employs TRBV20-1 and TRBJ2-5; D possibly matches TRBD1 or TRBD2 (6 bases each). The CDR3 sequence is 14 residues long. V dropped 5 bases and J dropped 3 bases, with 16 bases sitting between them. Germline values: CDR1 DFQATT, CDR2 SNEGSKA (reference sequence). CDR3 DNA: TGCAGTGCTCTCTCGGGGGCCAGGGAAGAGACCCAGTACTTC. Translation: CSALSGAREETQYF.

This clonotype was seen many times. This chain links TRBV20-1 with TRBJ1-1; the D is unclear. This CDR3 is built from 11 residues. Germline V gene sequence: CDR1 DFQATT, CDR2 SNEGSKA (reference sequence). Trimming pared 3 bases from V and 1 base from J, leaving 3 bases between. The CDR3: CSARENTEAFF. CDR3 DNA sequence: TGCAGTGCTAGGGAGAACACTGAAGCTTTCTTT.

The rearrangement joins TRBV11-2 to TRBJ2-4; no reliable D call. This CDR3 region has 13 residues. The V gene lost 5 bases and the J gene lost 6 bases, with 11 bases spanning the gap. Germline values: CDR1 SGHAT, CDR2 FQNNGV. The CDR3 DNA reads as TGTGCCAGCAGCCTTATATTAACAAACATTCAGTACTTC. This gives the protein CASSLILTNIQYF.

This CDR3 reads CASEIRDTQYF. In nucleotides, the CDR3 is TGTGCCAGCGAAATACGGGATACGCAGTATTTT. The rearrangement links TRBV6-6 to TRBJ2-3; the D is unclear. Germline V gene data show CDR1 as MNHNY and CDR2 as SVGAGI (reference sequence). CDR3 length: 11 amino acids. Trimming cost V 8 bases and J 6 bases, with 9 bases left between them.

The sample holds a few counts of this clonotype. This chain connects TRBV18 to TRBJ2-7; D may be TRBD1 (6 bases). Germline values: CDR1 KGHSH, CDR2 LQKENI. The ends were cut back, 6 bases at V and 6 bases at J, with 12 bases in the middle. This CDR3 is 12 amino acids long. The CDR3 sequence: CASSQGGGEQYF. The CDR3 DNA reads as TGTGCCAGCTCCCAAGGGGGTGGCGAGCAGTACTTC.

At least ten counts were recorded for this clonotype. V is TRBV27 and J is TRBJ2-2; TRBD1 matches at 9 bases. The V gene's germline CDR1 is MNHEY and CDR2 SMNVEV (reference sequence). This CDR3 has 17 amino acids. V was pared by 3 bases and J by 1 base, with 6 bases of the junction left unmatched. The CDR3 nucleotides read TGTGCCAGCAGTTTGACAGGGGGGAAAGGGAACACCGGGGAGCTGTTTTTT. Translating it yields CASSLTGGKGNTGELFF.

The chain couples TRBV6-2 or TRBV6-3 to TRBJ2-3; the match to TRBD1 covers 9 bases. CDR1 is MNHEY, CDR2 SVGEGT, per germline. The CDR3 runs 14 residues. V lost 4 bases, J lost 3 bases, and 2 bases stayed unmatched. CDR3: CASSWTGETDTQYF. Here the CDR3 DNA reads TGTGCCAGCAGTTGGACAGGGGAAACAGATACGCAGTATTTT.

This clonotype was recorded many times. In DNA form, the CDR3 reads TGTGCCAGCAGTCGCCGGACTAGCGGGATTGATGAGCAGTTCTTC. Amino acid sequence: CASSRRTSGIDEQFF. The genes are TRBV2 and TRBJ2-1; 12 bases align to TRBD2. This CDR3 spans 15 amino acids. The germline V gene has CDR1 SNHLY and CDR2 FYNNEI. The V segment lost 5 bases and the J segment 8 bases; nucleotides outside the gene matches: 7.

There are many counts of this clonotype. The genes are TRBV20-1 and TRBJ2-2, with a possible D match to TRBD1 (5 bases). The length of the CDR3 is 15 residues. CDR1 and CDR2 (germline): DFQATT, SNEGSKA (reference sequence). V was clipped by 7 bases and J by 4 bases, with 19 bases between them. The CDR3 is CSVTAGQPGTGELFF. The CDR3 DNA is TGCAGTGTGACGGCAGGGCAGCCGGGCACCGGGGAGCTGTTTTTT.

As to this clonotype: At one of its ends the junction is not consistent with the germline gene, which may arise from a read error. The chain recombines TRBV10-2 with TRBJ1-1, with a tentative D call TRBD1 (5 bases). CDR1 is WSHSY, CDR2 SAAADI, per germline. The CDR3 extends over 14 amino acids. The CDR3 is CASGPGRSNPEAFF. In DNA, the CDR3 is TGCGCCAGCGGTCCGGGACGCTCGAACCCTGAAGCTTTCTTT.

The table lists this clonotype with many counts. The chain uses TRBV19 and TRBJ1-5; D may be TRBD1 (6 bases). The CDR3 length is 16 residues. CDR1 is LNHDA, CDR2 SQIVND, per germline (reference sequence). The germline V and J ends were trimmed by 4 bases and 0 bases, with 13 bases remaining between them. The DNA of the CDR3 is TGTGCCAGTAGTAGGACGGGACAAATTAGCAATCAGCCCCAGCATTTT. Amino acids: CASSRTGQISNQPQHF.

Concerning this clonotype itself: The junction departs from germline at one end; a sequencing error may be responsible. CDR3 residues: CATSYLAGGDEQYF. Here the CDR3 DNA reads TGTGCCACCTCATACCTAGCGGGCGGGGACGAGCAGTACTTC. This chain links TRBV18 with TRBJ2-7; 8 positions match TRBD2. CDR1 is KGHSH, CDR2 LQKENI, per germline. There are 14 residues in the CDR3.

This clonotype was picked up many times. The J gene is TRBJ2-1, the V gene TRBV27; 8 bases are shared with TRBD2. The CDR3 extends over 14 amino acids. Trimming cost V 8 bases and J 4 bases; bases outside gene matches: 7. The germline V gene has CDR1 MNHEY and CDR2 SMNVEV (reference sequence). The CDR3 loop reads CASCPAGVYNEQFF. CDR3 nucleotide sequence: TGTGCCAGCTGCCCAGCGGGAGTATACAATGAGCAGTTCTTC.

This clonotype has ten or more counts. For the CDR3, the DNA is TGTGCCAGCAGCGGGCAAAGCTCCTACAATGAGCAGTTCTTC. It codes for CASSGQSSYNEQFF. The chain uses TRBV7-9 and TRBJ2-1; D unclear. CDR1 and CDR2 (germline): SEHNR, FQNEAQ (reference sequence). Trimming removed 5 bases from V and 0 bases from J, with 8 bases in between. The CDR3 is made up of 14 amino acids.

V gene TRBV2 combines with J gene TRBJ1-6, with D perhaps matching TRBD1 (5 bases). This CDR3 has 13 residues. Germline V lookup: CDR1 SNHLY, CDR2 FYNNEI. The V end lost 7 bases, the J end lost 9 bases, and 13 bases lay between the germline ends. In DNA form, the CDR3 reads TGTGCCAGCAAAAGCGACAGCGTTTCACCCCTCCACTTT. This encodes CASKSDSVSPLHF.

CDR3 nucleotide sequence: TGTGCCAGTAGTGCGAGCGGGAGGGCAGGCAATGAGCAGTTCTTC. This codes for CASSASGRAGNEQFF. The gene calls are TRBV19 and TRBJ2-1, with 10 bases identical to TRBD2. V trimming: 5 bases; J trimming: 6 bases; junction bases outside the gene matches: 7. Germline CDR1 is LNHDA and CDR2 is SQIVND (reference sequence). CDR3 length: 15 residues. The full variable domain, rest sourced from reference TRBV19 and TRBJ2-1, is DGGITQSPKYLFRKEGQNVTLSCEQNLNHDAMYWYRQDPGQGLRLIYYSQIVNDFQKGDIAEGYSVSREKKESFPLTVTSAQKNPTAFYLCASSASGRAGNEQFFGPGTRLTVL.

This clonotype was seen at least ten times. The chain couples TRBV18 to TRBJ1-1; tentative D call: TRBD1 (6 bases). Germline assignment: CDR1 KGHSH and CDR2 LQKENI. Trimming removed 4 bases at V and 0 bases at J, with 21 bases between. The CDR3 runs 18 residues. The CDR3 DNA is TGTGCCAGCTCACAGGGTGTTTACGCAGGGGCCATGAACACTGAAGCTTTCTTT. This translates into CASSQGVYAGAMNTEAFF.

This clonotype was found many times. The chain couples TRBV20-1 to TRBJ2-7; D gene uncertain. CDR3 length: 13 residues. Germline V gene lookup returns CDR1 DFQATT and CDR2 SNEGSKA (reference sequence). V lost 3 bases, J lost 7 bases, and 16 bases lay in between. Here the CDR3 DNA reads TGCAGTGCTAGTCGTTGGACCTCGAGGGAGCAGTACTTC. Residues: CSASRWTSREQYF.